These 32 T cell receptor beta chains share one sample of origin, sequenced in a study of blood T cell repertoires in COVID-19. Repertoires were generated with immunoSEQ multiplex PCR, while TCRdb's copy carries only in-frame clones and drops some. The table records roughly 450,000 clones, 80% to 95% of them present only once. The sample comprised PBMCs or T cells enriched from blood (not recorded which). Receptors originate from a man aged 18 to 30 who had recovered from COVID-19.

The chain joins TRBV5-1 to TRBJ2-5, with 8 positions matching TRBD2. V dropped 5 bases and J dropped 4; count of bases not matched to a gene: 7. Per the germline V gene, CDR1 is SGHRS and CDR2 is YFSETQ. CDR3 length equals 14 residues. For the CDR3, the DNA is TGCGCCAGCAGGCCGGGGGGGCCCGGAGAGACCCAGTACTTC. This translates into CASRPGGPGETQYF.

This chain links TRBV5-4 with TRBJ1-1; 7 bases align to TRBD1. The CDR3 runs to 15 residues. The germline CDR1 and CDR2 sequences are SGHNT and YYREEE (reference sequence). Trimming at V came to 4 bases and at J to 0 bases, leaving 6 bases not matched to a gene. CDR3 sequence (DNA): TGTGCCAGCAGCCAGGGACAGCGGGTGAACACTGAAGCTTTCTTT. Its translation is CASSQGQRVNTEAFF.

This chain links TRBV7-2 with TRBJ1-4; D may be TRBD1 (5 bases). Germline CDR1 reads SGHTA; CDR2 reads FQGNSA. V lost 6 bases and J lost 1, with 9 bases in between. The CDR3 length is 14 residues. This CDR3 reads CASSQGGTNEKLFF. CDR3 DNA sequence: TGTGCCAGCAGTCAGGGTGGAACTAATGAAAAACTGTTTTTT.

The chain uses TRBV4-1 and TRBJ1-1; D not resolved. V lost 2 bases and J lost 1, with 14 bases in between. Germline V gives CDR1 MGHRA, CDR2 YSYEKL. The CDR3 contains 16 residues. CDR3 in DNA: TGCGCCAGCAGCCAACTCCTAGGCAAATCGAACACTGAAGCTTTCTTT. As protein: CASSQLLGKSNTEAFF.

The CDR3 region is CASSQVGTGVNTEAFF. The CDR3 nucleotides read TGTGCCAGCAGCCAAGTGGGGACAGGGGTGAACACTGAAGCTTTCTTT. The chain carries TRBV4-2 and TRBJ1-1; TRBD1 aligns across 10 bases. Trimming took 1 base from V and 0 from J; bases not matched to a gene: 2. The CDR3 length is 16 residues. Germline V CDR1 and CDR2: LGHNA, YNFKEQ.

The chain couples TRBV7-6 to TRBJ1-5; D uncertain. V gave up 4 bases and J gave up 0 bases, with 7 bases separating them. CDR3 length: 14 residues. The germline gives CDR1 SGHVS, CDR2 FNYEAQ. The CDR3 protein is CASSSTYSNQPQHF. The CDR3 region has the DNA TGTGCCAGCAGCTCCACATATAGCAATCAGCCCCAGCATTTT. The whole variable domain, remainder taken from reference TRBV7-6 and TRBJ1-5, is GAGVSQSPRYKVTKRGQDVALRCDPISGHVSLYWYRQALGQGPEFLTYFNYEAQQDKSGLPNDRFSAERPEGSISTLTIQRTEQRDSAMYRCASSSTYSNQPQHFGDGTRLSIL.

Written as DNA, the CDR3 is TGCAGTGCTCACTCCCAAGAGACCCAGTACTTC. It encodes CSAHSQETQYF. J is TRBJ2-5 and V is TRBV20-1; no clear D. The CDR3 extends over 11 amino acids. CDR1 is DFQATT, CDR2 SNEGSKA, per germline (reference sequence). V was pared by 5 bases and J by 1 base, with 5 bases between.

The J gene is TRBJ2-3, the V gene TRBV9; the match to TRBD2 covers 8 bases. V trimming: 0 bases; J trimming: 4 bases; junction bases outside the gene matches: 7. The CDR3 totals 16 residues. Per the germline V gene, CDR1 is SGDLS and CDR2 is YYNGEE. CDR3 DNA sequence: TGTGCCAGCAGCGTAGGCTCCAGCGGGAGTGCAGATACGCAGTATTTT. Amino acid sequence: CASSVGSSGSADTQYF.

The rearrangement links TRBV30 to TRBJ1-6; no clear D. Germline V gene lookup returns CDR1 GTSNPN and CDR2 SVGIG (reference sequence). V lost 0 bases and J lost 7, with 13 bases in between. This CDR3 has 15 residues. As DNA, the CDR3 is TGTGCCTGGAGTGTACCTTGGGGAGAGAATTCACCCCTCCACTTT. It encodes CAWSVPWGENSPLHF.

V gene TRBV11-3 combines with J gene TRBJ2-1, with 11 bases that match TRBD1. CDR1 SGHNT and CDR2 YENEEA come from the germline V gene. The CDR3 is made up of 16 amino acids. With V trimmed by 5 bases and J by 9 bases, 12 bases remained unmatched. The CDR3 loop reads CASSPYKRDRGSEQFF. CDR3 nucleotides: TGTGCCAGCAGCCCCTATAAGCGGGACAGGGGGAGTGAGCAGTTCTTC.

The chain joins TRBV5-1 to TRBJ2-7, with TRBD2 matching over 12 bases. The germline V gene has CDR1 SGHRS and CDR2 YFSETQ. With 3 bases clipped from V and 5 bases from J, the junction kept 6 bases outside the gene matches. This CDR3 is 15 amino acids long. In DNA, the CDR3 is TGCGCCAGCAGCTACTCTAGCGGGAGGGTTAACGAGCAGTACTTC. It translates to CASSYSSGRVNEQYF.

The rearrangement joins TRBV29-1 to TRBJ2-6, with D uncertain. The CDR3 has 12 residues. V was clipped by 6 bases and J by 4 bases, with 7 bases between them. CDR1 and CDR2 from the germline V gene are SQVTM and ANQGSEA. Written as DNA, the CDR3 is TGCAGCGTAATGAGCGGGGCCAACGTCCTGACTTTC. This codes for CSVMSGANVLTF.

The genes are TRBV7-3 and TRBJ2-1, with D possibly matching TRBD1 (5 bases). Trimming cost V 4 bases and J 7 bases, with 11 bases left between them. The CDR3 extends over 13 amino acids. CDR1 is SGHTA and CDR2 is FQGTGA in the germline V gene. CDR3 amino acids: CASSSTGWNEQFF. In DNA form, the CDR3 reads TGTGCCAGCAGCTCCACAGGTTGGAATGAGCAGTTCTTC.

V gene TRBV5-6 combines with J gene TRBJ2-7; 9 bases line up with TRBD1. Germline CDR1 and CDR2: SGHDT and YYEEEE. The CDR3 loop spans 14 amino acids. V shed 4 bases, J shed 1 base, and the junction held 3 bases outside the gene matches. The CDR3: CASSQTGGSYEQYF. In nucleotides, the CDR3 is TGTGCCAGCAGCCAGACAGGGGGATCCTACGAGCAGTACTTC.

This sequence joins TRBV5-5 and TRBJ1-5, with D tentatively TRBD1 (6 bases). Germline assignment: CDR1 SGHKS and CDR2 YYEKEE (reference sequence). V was shortened by 2 bases and J by 3 bases, with 9 bases between the two germline ends. This CDR3 contains 14 residues. The CDR3 DNA reads as TGTGCCAGCAGCTTCGGACAGACCAATCAGCCCCAGCATTTT. Protein sequence: CASSFGQTNQPQHF.

The chain combines TRBV10-3 with TRBJ1-6; D uncertain. Germline V gene lookup returns CDR1 ENHRY and CDR2 SYGVKD. This CDR3 region has 14 residues. The V end lost 4 bases, the J end lost 7 bases, and 11 bases lay between the germline ends. In DNA form, the CDR3 reads TGTGCCATCAGTGCGGTGGCAGGAAATTCACCCCTCCACTTT. This codes for CAISAVAGNSPLHF.

V usage is TRBV30 and J usage is TRBJ2-2; 11 positions agree with TRBD2. The length of the CDR3 is 16 residues. CDR1 is GTSNPN and CDR2 is SVGIG in the germline V gene (reference sequence). The V gene end was trimmed by 1 base and the J gene end by 8 bases; junction bases not matched to a gene: 9. The CDR3 DNA follows: TGTGCCTGGAGTGACGGACTAGCGGGTGGGGTGGGGGAGCTGTTTTTT. Amino acid sequence: CAWSDGLAGGVGELFF.

The CDR3 nucleotides read TGTGCCAGCAGCTTTGCTAATCGCGGCTACACCTTC. It yields the protein CASSFANRGYTF. The rearrangement uses TRBV7-9 and TRBJ1-2; D is unclear. The germline CDR1 and CDR2 sequences are SEHNR and FQNEAQ (reference sequence). V gave up 3 bases and J gave up 8 bases, with 10 bases separating them. This CDR3 contains 12 residues.

The gene calls are TRBV5-1 and TRBJ1-3; D remains unclear. Germline lookup yields CDR1 SGHRS and CDR2 YFSETQ. This CDR3 comprises 17 residues. V shed 4 bases and J shed 4 bases, with 21 bases lying between them. CDR3 DNA: TGCGCCAGCAGCCTAGACCCGGGAGCCCTGGGGGGAAACACCATATATTTT. Its protein product is CASSLDPGALGGNTIYF.

The chain combines TRBV13 with TRBJ1-6, with TRBD1 matching 9 bases. V dropped 4 bases and J dropped 9; count of bases not matched to a gene: 10. The germline V gene has CDR1 PRHDT and CDR2 FYEKMQ (reference sequence). There are 16 residues in the CDR3. CDR3 loop: CASSSVQGAGVSPLHF. CDR3 bases: TGTGCCAGCAGCTCAGTACAGGGGGCGGGAGTTTCACCCCTCCACTTT.

This chain uses TRBV28 with TRBJ2-3; 8 bases are shared with TRBD1. The CDR3 sequence is 15 residues long. V lost 8 bases, J lost 3 bases, and 10 bases stayed unmatched. Germline V CDR1 and CDR2: MDHEN, SYDVKM. DNA of the CDR3: TGTGCCAGCTCAATCGGGGACAGGAGAACAGATACGCAGTATTTT. This translates into CASSIGDRRTDTQYF.

The chain joins TRBV3-1 (or the pseudogene TRBV3-2) to TRBJ1-1, with a weak D call TRBD1 (6 bases). The germline CDR1 and CDR2 sequences are LGHDT and YNNKEL (reference sequence). The length of the CDR3 is 14 residues. Trimming took off 2 bases at V and 0 bases at J, with 7 bases between the two ends. The CDR3 spells CASSQTGMNTEAFF. CDR3 DNA sequence: TGTGCCAGCAGCCAAACAGGGATGAACACTGAAGCTTTCTTT.

The rearrangement joins TRBV6-6 to TRBJ1-2; TRBD1 matches at 11 bases. The CDR3 is 15 residues long. CDR1 is MNHNY and CDR2 is SVGAGI in the germline V gene (reference sequence). V was pared by 7 bases and J by 2 bases, with 6 bases of the junction left unmatched. CDR3 residues: CASTGQGDLNYGYTF. The CDR3 DNA reads as TGTGCCAGCACGGGACAGGGGGATCTAAACTATGGCTACACCTTC.

The rearrangement uses TRBV2 and TRBJ1-1; TRBD1 aligns across 8 bases. V shed 6 bases, J shed 5 bases, and the junction held 5 bases outside the gene matches. This CDR3 has 13 amino acids. Germline CDR1 is SNHLY and CDR2 is FYNNEI. This CDR3 is CASRSQGATEAFF. Here the CDR3 DNA reads TGTGCCAGCAGGTCGCAGGGGGCTACTGAAGCTTTCTTT.

This clone was observed a handful of times. This sequence joins TRBV12-3 or TRBV12-4 and TRBJ1-1; D remains unclear. Trimming stripped 2 bases from V and 0 bases from J, with 4 bases between. The CDR3 has 13 amino acids. CDR3 coding DNA: TGTGCCAGCAGTTTACGGGTGAACACTGAAGCTTTCTTT. Amino acid sequence: CASSLRVNTEAFF.

This clone has more than one count but fewer than ten. V gene TRBV18 combines with J gene TRBJ1-2, with 7 bases identical to TRBD1. Germline lookup yields CDR1 KGHSH and CDR2 LQKENI. This CDR3 comprises 14 residues. V dropped 0 bases and J dropped 6; count of bases not matched to a gene: 4. This chain's CDR3 is CASSPPGQKNGYTF. Written as DNA, the CDR3 is TGTGCCAGCTCACCACCGGGACAGAAGAATGGCTACACCTTC.

V usage is TRBV19 and J usage is TRBJ1-2, with 9 bases identical to TRBD1. The V gene's germline CDR1 is LNHDA and CDR2 SQIVND (reference sequence). V was pared by 6 bases and J by 0 bases, with 8 bases of the junction left unmatched. The CDR3 has 16 residues. This CDR3 reads CASRRDRATSNYGYTF. In DNA form, the CDR3 reads TGTGCCAGTAGGAGGGACAGGGCGACCTCTAACTATGGCTACACCTTC.

The sample holds one count of this clone. The V gene is TRBV13, the J gene TRBJ2-1; D is unclear. Germline values: CDR1 PRHDT, CDR2 FYEKMQ (reference sequence). The ends were cut back, 5 bases at V and 4 bases at J, with 21 bases in the middle. The CDR3 length is 17 residues. In DNA form, the CDR3 reads TGTGCCAGCAGCGGCCTAAGCTCAGGAAGCCCGTACAATGAGCAGTTCTTC. Translation gives CASSGLSSGSPYNEQFF.

The gene calls are TRBV3-1 (or the pseudogene TRBV3-2) and TRBJ1-4, with 8 bases matching TRBD1. Germline CDR1 LGHDT, CDR2 YNNKEL (reference sequence). The J segment lost 8 bases and the V segment lost 3 bases, leaving 8 bases of the junction unmatched. CDR3 length equals 15 residues. CDR3 loop: CASSQGQVGGEKLFF. The CDR3 DNA reads TGTGCCAGCAGCCAGGGACAGGTTGGAGGCGAAAAACTGTTTTTT.

This clone was observed a few times. The sample has other DNA sequences that encode this CDR3 too. The J gene is TRBJ1-2, the V gene TRBV3-1 (or the pseudogene TRBV3-2); a possible D gene is TRBD1 (6 bases). The CDR3 totals 13 residues. Per germline, CDR1 LGHDT and CDR2 YNNKEL (reference sequence). V was cut by 4 bases and J by 2 bases, with 8 bases left in between. DNA of the CDR3: TGTGCCAGCAGCCCCGGACAGAACTATGGCTACACCTTC. Residues: CASSPGQNYGYTF.

V is TRBV27 and J is TRBJ1-3, with D maybe TRBD1 (6 bases). There are 15 residues in the CDR3. The germline V and J ends were trimmed by 5 bases and 0 bases, with 11 bases remaining between them. CDR1 is MNHEY, CDR2 SMNVEV, per germline (reference sequence). CDR3 sequence reads: CASSKRGISGNTIYF. DNA for the CDR3: TGTGCCAGCAGTAAGAGGGGGATCTCTGGAAACACCATATATTTT.

The chain is built from TRBV9 and TRBJ2-1; 13 bases agree with TRBD2. Unmatched junction bases numbered 8, after V lost 5 bases and J lost 9 bases. CDR1 is SGDLS, CDR2 YYNGEE, per germline. This CDR3 region has 15 residues. CDR3 region: CASSPGTSGTGEQFF. The CDR3 DNA reads as TGTGCCAGCAGTCCGGGGACTAGCGGGACTGGTGAGCAGTTCTTC.